These T cell receptor beta chains were read from a single sample in a study of cytomegalovirus exposure and HLA in healthy donors. This table comes from immunoSEQ multiplex PCR, and its TCRdb copy is limited to in-frame clones, with some not included. The table has around 130,000 clones, 70% to 80% seen once. Input material: PBMCs. The receptors were sampled from a man aged 25-40 years in good health and CMV-seronegative. The conserved cysteine and the conserved F or W are not part of the CDR3 here.

v_call cdr3_length cdr3_aa
TRBV28 15 ASSPSPGGAADNEQF
TRBV7-2 14 ASSLAVLAQYNEQF
TRBV5-6 10 ASSDIGETQY
TRBV7-2 14 ASSFAPGTLFYEQY
TRBV7-9 13 ASSLITQDNSPLH
TRBV5-6 14 ASSLWGGSGANVLT
TRBV28 13 ASSSPGDLPRPQH
TRBV29-1 12 SVTGTGLNTEAF
TRBV20-1 9 SASQLYEQY
TRBV19 12 ASSIEGHNQPQH
TRBV23-1 15 ASKTLRDRGTKETQY
TRBV19 17 ASILKPGQGGSGANVLT
TRBV6-1 12 ASSGTDDSSPLH
TRBV6-5 13 ASSYSGTLNYGYT
TRBV28 12 ASSSRQGWAPLH
TRBV4-2 13 ASSQALADYNEQF
TRBV18 13 ASSSRDRENNEQF
TRBV5-1 14 ASSWGSVAGLNEQF
TRBV7-7 11 ASSPTDSYEQY
TRBV7-2 13 ASRPVDGSSYEQY
TRBV18 11 ASSSGEGEKLF
TRBV7-9 14 ASSLGAGADRNEQY
TRBV6-6 11 ASSSGQVYGYT
TRBV4-2 15 ASSLYTGSGRYNEQF
TRBV29-1 10 SVDGQFNEQY
TRBV5-1 12 ASSFPGGLREQF
TRBV5-1 16 ASSLGALGGAVGNTIY
TRBV7-9 9 ASSFGAEAF
TRBV30 14 AWSVLAGRRSDTQY
TRBV7-9 13 ASSLGSGRNNEQF
TRBV9 12 ASSVGTGYTEAF
TRBV4-1 12 ASSQVGGGQPQH